The clone carrying this T cell receptor beta chain was seen a handful of times. The repertoire was sequenced with immunoSEQ multiplex PCR; TCRdb's copy has only in-frame clones and lacks some. Of about 290,000 clones in the sample, approximately 80% were seen once. V was clipped by 7 bases and J by 4 bases; unmatched bases: 6. The CDR3 runs to 13 residues. Per the germline V gene, CDR1 is MRHNA and CDR2 is SNTAGT. This sample was taken from a study of blood T cell repertoires in COVID-19. Source material: peripheral blood. This chain connects TRBV6-4 to TRBJ1-2, with 7 bases identical to TRBD1. This receptor was taken from a woman in her forties or fifties with active or convalescent COVID-19. The CDR3 protein is CASKTGISYGYTF. For the CDR3, the DNA is TGTGCCAGCAAGACAGGGATCTCCTATGGCTACACCTTC.